This entry lists 30 T cell receptor beta chains sequenced from one sample in a study of blood T cells in healthy people across ages. Through a sample-barcoded 5' primer and a J-beta primer mix, a second PCR was run for about 6 to 11 cycles. TCRdb re-called the 5' RACE reads through MiXCR, storing one row per CDR3 protein. Among approximately 900,000 distinct CDR3 sequences listed, roughly 28% were seen once. This sample also appeared in a second study, on T cells of mothers and their children.

The sequencing sample was made of blood. Receptors were obtained from a woman in her thirties or forties in good health.

The chain joins TRBV20-1 to TRBJ2-7; 8 bases line up with TRBD1. Looked up from germline, CDR1 is DFQATT and CDR2 is SNEGSKA (reference sequence). Trimming took 6 bases from V and 2 from J; bases not matched to a gene: 12. The CDR3 sequence is 15 residues long. The CDR3 coding sequence is TGCAGTGCGGATTCCGACAGGGGAGTAACCTACGAGCAGTACTTC. Amino acid sequence: CSADSDRGVTYEQYF.

The chain combines TRBV12-3 or TRBV12-4 with TRBJ1-4, with TRBD1 as a possible D gene (5 bases). V was pared by 4 bases and J by 6 bases, with 9 bases between. The CDR3 totals 13 residues. The CDR3 nucleotides are TGTGCCAGCAGTTCCAGGGATGATGAAAAACTGTTTTTT. Its protein is CASSSRDDEKLFF.

This clonotype has more than one count but fewer than ten. The V call is TRBV14, the J call TRBJ2-1; 13 bases align to TRBD2. Looked up from germline, CDR1 is SGHDN and CDR2 is FVKESK. This CDR3 is built from 19 residues. Losses at the gene ends were 2 bases for V and 9 bases for J; bases not matched to a gene: 16. CDR3 nucleotide sequence: TGTGCCAGCAGCCAATTCCGGACTAGCGGGGGCCCTACCAAGGTTGAGCAGTTCTTC. Translating it yields CASSQFRTSGGPTKVEQFF.

The table lists this clonotype with many counts. V usage is TRBV29-1 and J usage is TRBJ2-7, with 7 bases fitting TRBD1. J gave up 0 bases and V 7 bases, and 9 bases lay outside the gene matches. In germline, CDR1 is SQVTM, CDR2 ANQGSEA. This CDR3 spans 14 amino acids. The CDR3 loop reads CSATGTASSYEQYF. Written as DNA, the CDR3 is TGCAGCGCAACCGGGACAGCCAGCTCCTACGAGCAGTACTTC.

On this clonotype: This may be a read error: a much more frequent sequence differs by one nucleotide. The chain links TRBV7-2 to TRBJ2-3, with TRBD2 matching over 12 bases. CDR1 is SGHTA and CDR2 is FQGNSA in the germline V gene. The CDR3 extends over 18 amino acids. CDR3 sequence reads: CVSSLGALLAGGQDTQYF. CDR3 in DNA: TGTGTCAGCAGCTTAGGCGCTTTACTAGCGGGGGGTCAAGATACGCAGTATTTT.

This clonotype was seen a single time. The J gene is TRBJ1-2, the V gene TRBV4-2, with D tentatively TRBD1 (5 bases). The CDR3 extends over 13 amino acids. V was shortened by 0 bases and J by 11 bases, with 13 bases between the two germline ends. The germline V gene encodes CDR1 LGHNA and CDR2 YNFKEQ. CDR3 DNA sequence: TGTGCCAGCAGCCAAGATATGGGGCGGACATACACCTTC. Translation gives CASSQDMGRTYTF.

This clonotype was counted a single time. The chain's CDR3 is CASRERNGYGYTF. In DNA, the CDR3 is TGTGCCAGCAGGGAGAGGAACGGCTATGGCTACACCTTC. The chain joins TRBV12-3 or TRBV12-4 to TRBJ1-2; D is unresolved. This CDR3 is 13 amino acids long. Between the trimmed V and J ends, which lost 6 bases and 4 bases, there was a span of 12 bases.

J is TRBJ1-3 and V is TRBV20-1; D might be TRBD1 (5 bases). V lost 3 bases, J lost 4 bases, and 13 bases lay in between. CDR3 size: 14 residues. Germline loops: CDR1 DFQATT, CDR2 SNEGSKA (reference sequence). For the CDR3, the DNA is TGCAGTGCTAGTCTAAGCAGGGCAGGAAACACCATATATTTT. Translating gives CSASLSRAGNTIYF.

CDR3 in DNA: TGTGCCAGCAGCCCCGGACCTTTAGGACCCTATGGCTACACCTTC. Protein sequence: CASSPGPLGPYGYTF. This chain joins TRBV5-6 and TRBJ1-2; D is unclear. The V end was cut by 4 bases, the J end by 4 bases, with 17 bases between. The CDR3 has 15 residues. The V gene's germline CDR1 is SGHDT and CDR2 YYEEEE.

This clonotype was seen once. The chain joins TRBV7-2 to TRBJ2-3, with D possibly being TRBD2 (6 bases). The V and J ends lost 2 bases and 5 bases respectively, with 14 bases between them. The germline V gene encodes CDR1 SGHTA and CDR2 FQGNSA. The CDR3 sequence is 15 residues long. This chain's CDR3 is CASSLHGGRIDTQYF. The CDR3 DNA is TGTGCCAGCAGCTTACACGGGGGTCGCATAGATACGCAGTATTTT.

This clonotype was counted a single time. A much larger clone is a single base away; this may be a read error. The gene calls are TRBV4-2 and TRBJ2-1; D ambiguous. V gave up 3 bases and J gave up 13 bases, with 13 bases separating them. CDR3 length: 12 residues. Looked up from germline, CDR1 is LGHNA and CDR2 is YNFKEQ. CDR3 sequence: CASSHPGETQFF. The CDR3 DNA reads as TGTGCCAGCAGCCATCCTGGAGAGACCCAGTTCTTC.

V is TRBV7-2 and J is TRBJ2-5, with D perhaps given as TRBD1 or TRBD2 (5 bases each). The DNA end favors TRBJ2-7, so the J call may be wrong. The germline V gene has CDR1 SGHTA and CDR2 FQGNSA. The CDR3 covers 16 residues. The CDR3 region has the DNA TGTGCCAGCAGCCTCATGGAACCGGGACCCATACACGAGCAGTACTTC. This translates into CASSLMEPGPIHEQYF.

The V gene is TRBV18, the J gene TRBJ1-5; no definite D call. Trimming pared 3 bases from V and 7 bases from J, leaving 13 bases between. CDR3 size: 14 residues. Germline CDR1 reads KGHSH; CDR2 reads LQKENI. CDR3 residues: CASSPERVGQPQHF. CDR3 DNA: TGTGCCAGCTCACCCGAACGGGTCGGGCAGCCCCAGCATTTT.

This clonotype was counted only a few times. The J gene is TRBJ2-5, the V gene TRBV7-2; D gene uncertain. V lost 0 bases and J 5 bases, leaving 7 bases between the germline ends. The germline CDR1 and CDR2 sequences are SGHTA and FQGNSA. The CDR3 totals 13 residues. The DNA for the CDR3 is TGTGCCAGCAGCTTAGCGTTCGCGGAGACCCAGTACTTC. Translating it yields CASSLAFAETQYF.

At least ten counts were recorded for this clonotype. This rearrangement joins TRBV11-3 to TRBJ1-2; no firm D call. In germline, CDR1 is SGHNT, CDR2 YENEEA. CDR3 size: 17 residues. The germline V and J ends were trimmed by 1 base and 4 bases, with 19 bases remaining between them. CDR3 sequence reads: CASSLARRTKNFYGYTF. In DNA, the CDR3 is TGTGCCAGCAGCTTAGCAAGGCGGACCAAAAATTTCTATGGCTACACCTTC.

J is TRBJ2-3 and V is TRBV20-1; 10 bases match TRBD2. The CDR3 extends over 15 amino acids. Trimming removed 6 bases from V and 3 bases from J; junction bases left unmatched: 9. Germline V gene lookup returns CDR1 DFQATT and CDR2 SNEGSKA (reference sequence). The CDR3 DNA is TGCAGTGCCAGATACAGCGGGGGGGCTACAGATACGCAGTATTTT. Protein sequence: CSARYSGGATDTQYF.

This clonotype was picked up many times. The chain carries TRBV9 and TRBJ2-7, with TRBD1 as a possible D gene (7 bases). CDR3 length: 15 residues. Trimming cost V 4 bases and J 2 bases, with 16 bases left between them. Germline loops: CDR1 SGDLS, CDR2 YYNGEE. This CDR3 is CASSLRDQGAYEQYF. CDR3 bases: TGTGCCAGCAGCCTGCGGGACCAGGGGGCCTACGAGCAGTACTTC.

A few counts support this clonotype. V and J are TRBV7-8 and TRBJ1-5, with D unresolved. Per germline, CDR1 SGHVS and CDR2 FQNEAQ. This CDR3 contains 15 residues. V was shortened by 4 bases and J by 5 bases, with 15 bases between the two germline ends. CDR3 bases: TGTGCCAGCAGCTCCTCACGTTGGAAAGATCAGCCCCAGCATTTT. It specifies CASSSSRWKDQPQHF.

This clonotype occurred once. One end of the junction does not line up with germline, which may come from a read error. This chain uses TRBV9 with TRBJ2-5; 9 nucleotides match TRBD2. This CDR3 is built from 14 residues. The germline V gene has CDR1 SGDLS and CDR2 YYNGEE. The CDR3 protein is CAGSVASGEETQYF. The CDR3 nucleotides are TGTGCCGGCAGCGTGGCTAGCGGGGAAGAGACCCAGTACTTC. The whole variable domain, remainder taken from reference TRBV9 and TRBJ2-5, is DSGVTQTPKHLITATGQRVTLRCSPRSGDLSVYWYQQSLDQGLQFLIQYYNGEERAKGNILERFSAQQFPDLHSELNLSSLELGDSALYFCAGSVASGEETQYFGPGTRLLVL.

This clonotype was picked up many times. V usage is TRBV30 and J usage is TRBJ2-1; 8 nucleotides align to TRBD1. CDR1 is GTSNPN, CDR2 SVGIG, per germline (reference sequence). The CDR3 consists of 14 residues. V lost 5 bases to trimming and J lost 0 bases; unmatched junction nucleotides: 3. CDR3 sequence reads: CAWDRGSSYNEQFF. CDR3 DNA sequence: TGTGCCTGGGACAGGGGAAGCTCCTACAATGAGCAGTTCTTC.

The chain joins TRBV20-1 to TRBJ1-5; D possibly corresponds to TRBD1 (5 bases). The CDR3 runs to 15 residues. The V gene's germline CDR1 is DFQATT and CDR2 SNEGSKA (reference sequence). As DNA, the CDR3 is TGCAATGCAGGGCGACGGACCGGAGGGAATCAGCCCCAGCATTTT. Translated: CNAGRRTGGNQPQHF.

The chain employs TRBV6-5 and TRBJ2-1; TRBD2 agrees at 14 bases. From germline, CDR1 is MNHEY and CDR2 SVGAGI. J was trimmed by 3 bases and V by 1 base; bases with no gene match: 5. The CDR3 is 18 residues long. CDR3 residues: CASSYLKTSGGDYNEQFF. CDR3 DNA: TGTGCCAGCAGTTACTTGAAGACTAGCGGGGGGGACTACAATGAGCAGTTCTTC.

The J gene is TRBJ2-2, the V gene TRBV10-3, with D uncertain. Trimming stripped 3 bases from V and 0 bases from J, with 5 bases between. The CDR3 loop spans 14 amino acids. CDR1 ENHRY and CDR2 SYGVKD come from the germline V gene. In DNA, the CDR3 is TGTGCCATCAGTGACGAGACGAACACCGGGGAGCTGTTTTTT. Amino acid sequence: CAISDETNTGELFF.

This clonotype occurred a few times. This sequence joins TRBV5-1 and TRBJ2-5; 8 nucleotides align to TRBD2. Germline V gene sequence: CDR1 SGHRS, CDR2 YFSETQ. With 0 bases clipped from V and 2 bases from J, the junction kept 9 bases outside the gene matches. The CDR3 loop spans 17 amino acids. CDR3 nucleotides: TGCGCCAGCAGCTTGGCGGTTGTAGCGGGGAATCAAGAGACCCAGTACTTC. This encodes CASSLAVVAGNQETQYF. The variable domain in full, with the rest retrieved from reference TRBV5-1 and TRBJ2-5, is KAGVTQTPRYLIKTRGQQVTLSCSPISGHRSVSWYQQTPGQGLQFLFEYFSETQRNKGNFPGRFSGRQFSNSRSEMNVSTLELGDSALYLCASSLAVVAGNQETQYFGPGTRLLVL.

This clonotype has more than one count but fewer than ten. This chain links TRBV20-1 with TRBJ2-7; the match to TRBD1 covers 8 bases. V was pared by 6 bases and J by 1 base, with 11 bases of the junction left unmatched. This CDR3 spans 15 amino acids. Germline V lookup: CDR1 DFQATT, CDR2 SNEGSKA (reference sequence). The CDR3 DNA follows: TGCAGTGCGGAGGAGAAACAGGGGGGATCCTACGAGCAGTACTTC. It yields the protein CSAEEKQGGSYEQYF.

This clonotype was seen more than once but under ten times. This chain joins TRBV29-1 and TRBJ2-7; 7 bases are shared with TRBD1. Trimming took 5 bases from V and 2 from J; bases not matched to a gene: 6. From germline, CDR1 is SQVTM and CDR2 ANQGSEA. The CDR3 is 13 amino acids. The CDR3 is CSVRDRAAYEQYF. In DNA, the CDR3 is TGCAGCGTTCGGGACAGAGCAGCCTACGAGCAGTACTTC.

The sample holds a few counts of this clonotype. The chain joins TRBV18 to TRBJ1-1; no reliable D call. Germline CDR1 KGHSH, CDR2 LQKENI. The CDR3 consists of 14 residues. V was pared by 5 bases and J by 6 bases, with 16 bases between. The CDR3 spells CASSFKGDRAEAFF. The CDR3 DNA reads as TGTGCCAGCTCATTTAAAGGTGATCGGGCTGAAGCTTTCTTT.

Comments on this clonotype: A read error may explain this, as a much larger clone is one base away. The CDR3 coding sequence is TGTGCCAGCAGCACCCGGACAGGGCTACAAGGGACCCAGTACTTC. As protein: CASSTRTGLQGTQYF. The genes are TRBV7-2 and TRBJ2-5; 8 bases match TRBD1. In germline, CDR1 is SGHTA, CDR2 FQGNSA. The CDR3 contains 15 residues.

The sample holds a few counts of this clonotype. The rearrangement links TRBV19 to TRBJ2-5, with unresolved D. This CDR3 is 12 amino acids long. CDR1 and CDR2 from the germline V gene are LNHDA and SQIVND (reference sequence). Trimming removed 4 bases at V and 4 bases at J, with 7 bases between. CDR3: CASSTERETQYF. The CDR3 nucleotides read TGTGCCAGTAGTACAGAGCGAGAGACCCAGTACTTC. Based on the CDR3 plus reference TRBV19 and TRBJ2-5, the full variable domain is DGGITQSPKYLFRKEGQNVTLSCEQNLNHDAMYWYRQDPGQGLRLIYYSQIVNDFQKGDIAEGYSVSREKKESFPLTVTSAQKNPTAFYLCASSTERETQYFGPGTRLLVL.

In the case of this clonotype: This clone may be a read error of a much larger clone one base away. CDR3 coding DNA: TGTGCCAGCAGTTTAACCGGGGCAGAGCCCAATGAGCAGTTCTTC. It is translated as CASSLTGAEPNEQFF. V usage is TRBV7-2 and J usage is TRBJ2-1, with D perhaps assigned TRBD1 or TRBD2 (5 bases each). Germline values: CDR1 SGHTA, CDR2 FQGNSA. The CDR3 totals 15 residues. Between the trimmed V and J ends, which lost 6 bases and 6 bases, there was a span of 18 bases.